This passage covers 17 T cell receptor beta chains from one sample sequenced in a study of T cells after yellow fever vaccination (dated by TCRdb to between 2018 and 2021). To prepare the library, 5' RACE was applied. The sequencer listed for this sample is Illumina HiSeq 2500. The public reads were reanalyzed by TCRdb: fastp trimming at Q25, MiXCR alignment, in-frame beta chains only. Duplicate CDR3 protein sequences are folded into a single record with the most common DNA and genes. The sample has around 68,000 distinct CDR3 sequences on record, around 7.9% of them singletons. Roughly 29% of the sample lies in the top ten. The intended sense of this specimen's treatment or condition label: live attenuated yellow fever vaccine strain. Sample: CD8+ T cells sorted from PBMCs, taken 9 to 10 days after the first yellow fever vaccination. Source of these receptors: a young man who received the YFV17D yellow fever vaccine.

This clonotype was recorded many times. The genes are TRBV21-1 and TRBJ2-7. TRBV21-1 corresponds to a pseudogene. This CDR3 region has 13 residues. CDR3 in DNA: TGTGCCAGCAGCAAAGGGGGTACCTACGAGCAGTACGTC. Translating gives CASSKGGTYEQYV.

The genes are TRBV7-3 and TRBJ1-1, with 7 bases that match TRBD1. There are 14 residues in the CDR3. Germline V gene sequence: CDR1 SGHTA, CDR2 FQGTGA. The V segment lost 2 bases and the J segment 7 bases; nucleotides outside the gene matches: 7. The CDR3, as DNA: TGTGCCAGCAGCTTAGGGGACAGCCTCGATGAAGCTTTCTTT. It encodes CASSLGDSLDEAFF.

The table lists this clonotype with a few counts. The chain couples TRBV5-8 to TRBJ1-1; no definite D call. This CDR3 has 12 residues. Trimming pared 5 bases from V and 1 base from J, leaving 6 bases between. Germline V CDR1 and CDR2: SGHTS, YDEGEE. The CDR3 DNA is TGTGCCAGCAGTTGGAAGAACACTGAAGCTTTCTTT. As protein: CASSWKNTEAFF.

This clonotype showed up many times. The rearrangement uses TRBV12-3 or TRBV12-4 and TRBJ2-1; D not certain. The CDR3 consists of 11 residues. Trimming stripped 0 bases from V and 9 bases from J, with 3 bases between. CDR3 bases: TGTGCCAGCAGTTTAGCGTCTGAGCAGTTCTTC. This sequence encodes CASSLASEQFF.

This clonotype appeared many times. V is TRBV24-1 and J is TRBJ2-3; D might be TRBD1 (6 bases). The germline gives CDR1 KGHDR, CDR2 SFDVKD. The V gene lost 0 bases and the J gene lost 0 bases, with 6 bases spanning the gap. The CDR3 has 15 amino acids. The CDR3 DNA follows: TGTGCCACCAGTGATTTGGGACAGAGCACAGATACGCAGTATTTT. Translated: CATSDLGQSTDTQYF.

This clonotype was seen ten or more times. The rearrangement uses TRBV9 and TRBJ2-1; the match to TRBD2 covers 10 bases. The germline V gene encodes CDR1 SGDLS and CDR2 YYNGEE. The J segment lost 6 bases and the V segment lost 3 bases, leaving 3 bases of the junction unmatched. CDR3 size: 14 residues. The CDR3 protein is CASSASGGANEQFF. In DNA form, the CDR3 reads TGTGCCAGCAGCGCGAGCGGGGGGGCCAATGAGCAGTTCTTC.

On this clonotype itself: One base away lies a much larger clone, so this may be a sequencing read error. V is TRBV7-8 and J is TRBJ1-1; perhaps TRBD1 as D (6 bases). Germline CDR1 is SGHVS and CDR2 is FQNEAQ. This CDR3 is built from 14 residues. V lost 3 bases to trimming and J lost 1 base, with 9 bases between them. The CDR3, as DNA: TGTGCCAGCAGCTTTACAGGGTGGAACACTGAAGCTTTCTTT. Translated, it gives CASSFTGWNTEAFF.

This clonotype was observed a handful of times. This chain joins TRBV7-2 and TRBJ1-2; D uncertain. The CDR3 contains 12 residues. Germline V gene lookup returns CDR1 SGHTA and CDR2 FQGNSA. The V and J ends lost 1 base and 5 bases respectively, with 5 bases between them. The DNA for the CDR3 is TGTGCCAGCAGCTTAGTGCGTTATGGCTACACCTTC. Translated, it gives CASSLVRYGYTF.

This clonotype came up a few times. The rearrangement joins TRBV14 to TRBJ2-2, with 7 bases aligning to TRBD1. Trimming cost V 4 bases and J 4 bases; bases outside gene matches: 3. In germline, CDR1 is SGHDN, CDR2 FVKESK. The CDR3 consists of 14 residues. CDR3 loop: CASSRQGGTGELFF. Here the CDR3 DNA reads TGTGCCAGCAGCCGACAGGGTGGCACCGGGGAGCTGTTTTTT.

This clonotype has at least ten counts. The chain has TRBV12-3 or TRBV12-4 and TRBJ2-3, with TRBD2 identical over 9 bases. The CDR3 has 14 residues. V shed 6 bases and J 5 bases; nucleotides not matched to a gene: 6. The CDR3 reads CASRRGGARDTQYF. CDR3 nucleotides: TGTGCCAGCAGGCGCGGGGGGGCCAGAGATACGCAGTATTTT.

This clonotype was observed many times. This rearrangement joins TRBV6-2 or TRBV6-3 to TRBJ2-7; the match to TRBD2 covers 9 bases. Germline CDR1 is MNHEY and CDR2 is SVGEGT. The CDR3 spans 14 residues. Trimming at V came to 6 bases and at J to 1 base, leaving 4 bases not matched to a gene. The CDR3 DNA sequence: TGTGCCAGCAGCCTAGCGGGGCCTTCCTACGAGCAGTACTTC. It specifies CASSLAGPSYEQYF.

The table lists this clonotype with a few counts. This chain uses TRBV12-3 or TRBV12-4 with TRBJ1-5, with unresolved D. V was cut by 6 bases and J by 2 bases, with 14 bases left in between. The CDR3 sequence is 15 residues long. The chain's CDR3 is CASRAHTRGNQPQHF. CDR3 DNA: TGTGCCAGCAGGGCACACACAAGGGGCAATCAGCCCCAGCATTTT.

At least ten counts were recorded for this clonotype. The DNA for the CDR3 is TGCGCCAGCAGCCAAGGGCTCAAAAACATTCAGTACTTC. Translating gives CASSQGLKNIQYF. The chain couples TRBV4-1 to TRBJ2-4; no reliable D call. The CDR3 length is 13 residues. The germline V gene encodes CDR1 MGHRA and CDR2 YSYEKL. Trimming took off 1 base at V and 3 bases at J, with 4 bases between the two ends.

This clonotype has just a few counts. The chain has TRBV5-6 and TRBJ2-1; 12 bases align to TRBD2. The germline V gene encodes CDR1 SGHDT and CDR2 YYEEEE. This CDR3 is 16 amino acids long. The trim removed 0 bases at V and 6 bases at J, leaving 4 bases unmatched. This CDR3 is CASSLVLAGGINEQFF. The CDR3, as DNA: TGTGCCAGCAGCTTGGTCCTAGCGGGGGGGATCAATGAGCAGTTCTTC.

A few counts support this clonotype. The chain has TRBV12-3 or TRBV12-4 and TRBJ2-2; 8 bases fit TRBD1. The CDR3 spans 15 residues. After removal of 6 bases from V and 5 bases from J, the junction contained 8 bases not matched to a gene. CDR3 nucleotide sequence: TGTGCCAGCAGCAACCAGGGGGCTCCGACCGGGGAGCTGTTTTTT. Its protein is CASSNQGAPTGELFF.

For the CDR3, the DNA is TGCGCCAGCAGCCAAGTCGGTACCCTAGGAGATCAGCCCCAGCATTTT. As protein: CASSQVGTLGDQPQHF. The chain couples TRBV4-1 to TRBJ1-5; D uncertain. The CDR3 is made up of 16 amino acids. V lost 1 base and J lost 5, with 15 bases in between. Germline lookup yields CDR1 MGHRA and CDR2 YSYEKL.

Ten or more counts support this clonotype. The chain couples TRBV4-1 to TRBJ1-1, with D possibly TRBD1 on 6 matching bases. Trimming took off 3 bases at V and 0 bases at J, with 11 bases between the two ends. This CDR3 region has 15 residues. Germline lookup yields CDR1 MGHRA and CDR2 YSYEKL. The CDR3 reads CASSHAGQMNTEAFF. The CDR3 bases are TGCGCCAGCAGCCACGCTGGACAGATGAACACTGAAGCTTTCTTT.